A selection of T cell receptor beta chains follows, all from one sample in a study of cytomegalovirus exposure and HLA in healthy donors. Using immunoSEQ multiplex PCR, the repertoire was profiled, and TCRdb retains in-frame clones only, with some absent. The repertoire holds approximately 60,000 clones, with just over 90% as singletons. The sample was PBMCs. These receptors originate from a woman aged 18 to 35 in good health and CMV-seronegative. The CDR3 runs from the conserved cysteine through the conserved F or W. The order of the fields is D gene, clone size, J gene, V gene, CDR3 DNA, CDR3 protein. D genes are given only for firm matches. Clone size is shown for a subset of rows, as once, few, many or a class of expanded clone.

D: TRBD2
size: .
J: TRBJ2-3
V: TRBV7-9
DNA: TGTGCCAGCAGCGCGGGACTAGCGGGAGGGACAGATACGCAGTATTTT
CDR3: CASSAGLAGGTDTQYF

D: .
size: .
J: TRBJ1-5
V: TRBV28
DNA: TGTGCCAGCAGTCCCACTTCCGGGGACAATCAGCCCCAGCATTTT
CDR3: CASSPTSGDNQPQHF

D: TRBD1
size: .
J: TRBJ2-7
V: TRBV7-2
DNA: TGTGCCAGCAGCTCCCGGGACAGGGGACCCTACGAGCAGTACTTC
CDR3: CASSSRDRGPYEQYF

D: TRBD1
size: .
J: TRBJ2-7
V: TRBV28
DNA: TGTGCCAGCAGTTCGCATGCTCGATTCGCCGGGACAGAGAACTACGAGCAGTACTTC
CDR3: CASSSHARFAGTENYEQYF

D: .
size: once
J: TRBJ1-1
V: TRBV4-1
DNA: TGCGCCAGCAGCCCTTTACCCAACTCACAGGGCCTCAACACTGAAGCTTTCTTT
CDR3: CASSPLPNSQGLNTEAFF

D: TRBD1
size: .
J: TRBJ2-7
V: TRBV5-4
DNA: TGTGCCAGCAGCACGGGACAGACAAGATACGAGCAGTACTTC
CDR3: CASSTGQTRYEQYF

D: .
size: .
J: TRBJ1-1
V: TRBV20-1
DNA: TGCAGTGTTTGGAATACCGGGGGAGCTTTCTTT
CDR3: CSVWNTGGAFF

D: TRBD1
size: .
J: TRBJ2-3
V: TRBV18
DNA: TGTGCCAGCTCACCTGTCCCGGGACAGGGCACAGATACGCAGTATTTT
CDR3: CASSPVPGQGTDTQYF

D: .
size: .
J: TRBJ1-3
V: TRBV4-3
DNA: TGCGCCAGCAGCCAAAGTCCTCCGGGCTCTGGAAACACCATATATTTT
CDR3: CASSQSPPGSGNTIYF

D: .
size: .
J: TRBJ2-7
V: TRBV6-1
DNA: TGTGCCAGCAGTGATTGGAATCCGCCGGGCGAGCAGTACTTC
CDR3: CASSDWNPPGEQYF